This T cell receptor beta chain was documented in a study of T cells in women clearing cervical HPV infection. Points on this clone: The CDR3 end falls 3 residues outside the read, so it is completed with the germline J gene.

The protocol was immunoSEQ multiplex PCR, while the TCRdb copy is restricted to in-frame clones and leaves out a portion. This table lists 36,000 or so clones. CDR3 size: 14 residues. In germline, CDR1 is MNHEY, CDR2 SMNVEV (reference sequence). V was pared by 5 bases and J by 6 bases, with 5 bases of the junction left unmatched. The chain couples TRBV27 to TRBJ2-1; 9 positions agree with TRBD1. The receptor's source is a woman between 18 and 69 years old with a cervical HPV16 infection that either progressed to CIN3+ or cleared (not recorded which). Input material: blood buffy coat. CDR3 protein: CASSLQGAFNEQFF. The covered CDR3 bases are TGTGCCAGCAGTCTACAGGGGGCGTTCAATGAG.